Listed here are 25 T cell receptor beta chains from one sample, sequenced in a study of shared clonotypes between healthy human individuals. Using immunoSEQ multiplex PCR, the repertoire was profiled, and TCRdb retains in-frame clones only, with some absent. The sample records a few million clones, 90% to 95% being singletons. Sequencing was performed on naive CD4+ T cells sorted from blood. The sample's subset: CD45RA+ positively selected. These receptors were taken from a man aged 18 to 29 in good health.

V and J are TRBV6-5 and TRBJ2-7; TRBD2 aligns across 7 bases. Germline loops: CDR1 MNHEY, CDR2 SVGAGI. This CDR3 has 14 amino acids. J gave up 3 bases and V 6 bases, and 8 bases lay outside the gene matches. The CDR3 nucleotides read TGTGCCAGCAGGACGCAAGCGGGGAACTACGAGCAGTACTTC. Translation: CASRTQAGNYEQYF.

The chain joins TRBV5-1 to TRBJ1-1; 8 positions agree with TRBD1. CDR1 and CDR2 (germline): SGHRS, YFSETQ. Losses at the gene ends were 0 bases for V and 5 bases for J; bases not matched to a gene: 6. The CDR3 sequence is 15 residues long. For the CDR3, the DNA is TGCGCCAGCAGCTTGGTGGCAGGGGGCGTAACTGAAGCTTTCTTT. It yields the protein CASSLVAGGVTEAFF. Combining the CDR3 with reference TRBV5-1 and TRBJ1-1 gives the whole variable domain KAGVTQTPRYLIKTRGQQVTLSCSPISGHRSVSWYQQTPGQGLQFLFEYFSETQRNKGNFPGRFSGRQFSNSRSEMNVSTLELGDSALYLCASSLVAGGVTEAFFGQGTRLTVV.

This sequence joins TRBV9 and TRBJ1-4, with D possibly being TRBD1 (5 bases). CDR1 and CDR2 (germline): SGDLS, YYNGEE. The CDR3 covers 15 residues. The V end lost 1 base, the J end lost 3 bases, and 10 bases lay between the germline ends. CDR3 DNA sequence: TGTGCCAGCAGCGTAAGGGGCGGCCCTAATGAAAAACTGTTTTTT. Translating gives CASSVRGGPNEKLFF.

The chain links TRBV6-1 to TRBJ1-2; TRBD1 is a possible D gene (6 bases). CDR3 length equals 13 residues. V lost 2 bases and J lost 6, with 10 bases in between. The germline V gene encodes CDR1 MNHNS and CDR2 SASEGT. CDR3 coding DNA: TGTGCCAGCAGTGAACAGGGGTTGGATGGCTACACCTTC. This translates into CASSEQGLDGYTF.

The CDR3 nucleotides are TGTGCCAGCAGAGGGACAGGACGGCTTGGTGGGGGCTACACCTTC. Amino acid sequence: CASRGTGRLGGGYTF. The chain links TRBV28 to TRBJ1-2, with 8 bases that match TRBD1. J gave up 8 bases and V 6 bases, and 14 bases lay outside the gene matches. This CDR3 spans 15 amino acids. Germline V CDR1 and CDR2: MDHEN, SYDVKM.

V usage is TRBV6-5 and J usage is TRBJ2-7, with no clear D. The CDR3 spans 11 residues. Germline CDR1 MNHEY, CDR2 SVGAGI. V gave up 7 bases and J gave up 6 bases, with 10 bases separating them. CDR3 loop: CASKAPGEQYF. CDR3 coding DNA: TGTGCCAGCAAAGCCCCCGGCGAGCAGTACTTC.

The genes are TRBV19 and TRBJ2-1; TRBD1 matches 9 bases. Unmatched junction bases numbered 13, after V lost 6 bases and J lost 7 bases. Germline assignment: CDR1 LNHDA and CDR2 SQIVND (reference sequence). CDR3 length: 16 residues. The CDR3 region has the DNA TGTGCCAGTAGACTTACCGGACAGGGGTGGAGGAATGAGCAGTTCTTC. Residues: CASRLTGQGWRNEQFF.

This chain uses TRBV9 with TRBJ2-1; D remains unclear. Germline lookup yields CDR1 SGDLS and CDR2 YYNGEE. This CDR3 comprises 15 residues. The germline V and J ends were trimmed by 3 bases and 0 bases, with 10 bases remaining between them. In nucleotides, the CDR3 is TGTGCCAGCAGCGCAGGTCACAGCTCCTACAATGAGCAGTTCTTC. It translates to CASSAGHSSYNEQFF.

V and J are TRBV2 and TRBJ2-7, with 7 bases that match TRBD1. CDR1 SNHLY and CDR2 FYNNEI come from the germline V gene. The V and J ends lost 8 bases and 6 bases, in that order; junction bases with no gene match: 10. The CDR3 has 13 amino acids. CDR3 in amino acids: CASRDSNFFEQYF. The CDR3 coding sequence is TGTGCCAGCCGGGACAGTAATTTCTTCGAGCAGTACTTC.

The genes are TRBV10-3 and TRBJ2-2; D possibly corresponds to TRBD1 (5 bases). CDR1 is ENHRY, CDR2 SYGVKD, per germline. V was shortened by 0 bases and J by 0 bases, with 11 bases between the two germline ends. The CDR3 consists of 17 residues. The CDR3 DNA sequence: TGTGCCATCAGTGAGTCTGTCGGCAGGGCGAACACCGGGGAGCTGTTTTTT. Protein product: CAISESVGRANTGELFF.

The rearrangement joins TRBV7-2 to TRBJ1-3, with D possibly being TRBD1 (5 bases). The CDR3 runs 17 residues. Trimming pared 0 bases from V and 0 bases from J, leaving 12 bases between. From germline, CDR1 is SGHTA and CDR2 FQGNSA. CDR3 amino acids: CASSLAEGILSGNTIYF. In DNA, the CDR3 is TGTGCCAGCAGCTTAGCGGAGGGGATCCTCTCTGGAAACACCATATATTTT.

V usage is TRBV12-5 and J usage is TRBJ2-1; the D gene is possibly TRBD1 (5 bases). The CDR3 sequence is 14 residues long. With 2 bases removed from V and 5 bases from J, the gap between germline ends came to 10 bases. Per germline, CDR1 LGHNT and CDR2 FRNRAP. The CDR3 loop reads CASGLSGAHNEQFF. DNA for the CDR3: TGTGCTAGTGGTTTGAGTGGGGCACACAATGAGCAGTTCTTC.

The chain combines TRBV5-4 with TRBJ2-2, with TRBD2 identical over 10 bases. The CDR3 covers 16 residues. Germline V gene data show CDR1 as SGHNT and CDR2 as YYREEE (reference sequence). With 0 bases clipped from V and 8 bases from J, the junction kept 7 bases outside the gene matches. CDR3 residues: CASSLATSGITGELFF. Here the CDR3 DNA reads TGTGCCAGCAGCTTGGCCACTAGCGGGATTACTGGGGAGCTGTTTTTT.

The chain combines TRBV4-1 with TRBJ1-4; D may be TRBD1 (5 bases). Germline CDR1 and CDR2: MGHRA and YSYEKL. This CDR3 is 17 amino acids long. V lost 0 bases to trimming and J lost 2 bases, with 13 bases between them. CDR3 coding DNA: TGCGCCAGCAGCCAAGATCGTATGGGGGGGACTAATGAAAAACTGTTTTTT. It encodes CASSQDRMGGTNEKLFF.

The rearrangement uses TRBV5-1 and TRBJ2-5; D is undetermined. V was clipped by 0 bases and J by 3 bases, with 6 bases between them. Germline CDR1 and CDR2: SGHRS and YFSETQ. The CDR3 contains 13 residues. This CDR3 is CASSLAAEETQYF. As DNA, the CDR3 is TGCGCCAGCAGCTTGGCAGCTGAAGAGACCCAGTACTTC.

This clone was seen a single time. V is TRBV6-1 and J is TRBJ1-5, with D possibly being TRBD1 (5 bases). CDR1 and CDR2 from the germline V gene are MNHNS and SASEGT. Trimming pared 3 bases from V and 1 base from J, leaving 19 bases between. The CDR3 contains 18 residues. Here the CDR3 DNA reads TGTGCCAGCAGTGATTCCGGGGCGCGCTATTGGAGCAATCAGCCCCAGCATTTT. Its translation: CASSDSGARYWSNQPQHF.

This chain joins TRBV7-8 and TRBJ1-1, with D perhaps matching TRBD1 (5 bases). Trimming stripped 3 bases from V and 1 base from J, with 12 bases between. The CDR3 sequence is 15 residues long. Germline-derived CDR1 and CDR2 are SGHVS and FQNEAQ. The CDR3 DNA follows: TGTGCCAGCAGCTTGGGGCAGGGATGGAACACTGAAGCTTTCTTT. Its protein product is CASSLGQGWNTEAFF.

The chain joins TRBV7-6 to TRBJ2-3; D uncertain. This CDR3 region has 15 residues. V was cut by 5 bases and J by 0 bases, with 12 bases left in between. CDR1 is SGHVS, CDR2 FNYEAQ, per germline. The CDR3 DNA is TGTGCCAGCAGCCCACGACCCGGTAGCACAGATACGCAGTATTTT. Residues: CASSPRPGSTDTQYF.

The chain is built from TRBV15 and TRBJ2-7; D is possibly TRBD1 (6 bases). CDR1 is LNHNV, CDR2 YYDKDF, per germline (reference sequence). The CDR3 extends over 16 amino acids. V lost 0 bases to trimming and J lost 1 base, with 13 bases between them. The CDR3 loop reads CATSRDSIRGSYEQYF. CDR3 sequence (DNA): TGTGCCACCAGCAGAGATTCTATCAGGGGATCCTACGAGCAGTACTTC.

This chain joins TRBV7-2 and TRBJ2-3; tentatively, D is TRBD1 (5 bases). The V end lost 4 bases, the J end lost 0 bases, and 14 bases lay between the germline ends. The CDR3 consists of 16 residues. Germline V CDR1 and CDR2: SGHTA, FQGNSA. Here the CDR3 reads CASSSKGAHSTDTQYF. CDR3 DNA: TGTGCCAGCAGCTCCAAAGGGGCCCACAGCACAGATACGCAGTATTTT.

The V gene is TRBV30, the J gene TRBJ1-4, with unresolved D. In germline, CDR1 is GTSNPN, CDR2 SVGIG (reference sequence). Trimming left V 0 bases short and J 6 bases short, with 17 bases between. The CDR3 length is 16 residues. The CDR3 reads CAWSVRGLGRDEKLFF. DNA of the CDR3: TGTGCCTGGAGTGTACGTGGGCTTGGTCGTGATGAAAAACTGTTTTTT.

The V gene is TRBV6-5, the J gene TRBJ2-1, with 8 bases matching TRBD2. The germline CDR1 and CDR2 sequences are MNHEY and SVGAGI. CDR3 length: 16 amino acids. J lost 2 bases, V lost 4 bases, and 7 bases had no gene match. For the CDR3, the DNA is TGTGCCAGCAGTTCAGTAGCGGGGAGGGCCTACAATGAGCAGTTCTTC. This codes for CASSSVAGRAYNEQFF.

This chain connects TRBV7-6 to TRBJ2-7, with TRBD2 matching 13 bases. The CDR3 extends over 16 amino acids. J gave up 2 bases and V 1 base, and 2 bases lay outside the gene matches. Germline CDR1 SGHVS, CDR2 FNYEAQ. CDR3 nucleotides: TGTGCCAGCAGCTTAGGGACTAGCGGGAGTCCCTACGAGCAGTACTTC. Protein product: CASSLGTSGSPYEQYF.

As for this clone: This same CDR3 is encoded by further DNA sequences in the sample. The gene calls are TRBV10-3 and TRBJ2-3; 12 bases are a match to TRBD2. After removal of 4 bases from V and 4 bases from J, the junction contained 3 bases not matched to a gene. CDR1 ENHRY and CDR2 SYGVKD come from the germline V gene. The CDR3 sequence is 15 residues long. The CDR3, as DNA: TGTGCCATCAGTGCCCTAGCGGGAGGGCCAGATACGCAGTATTTT. Translation gives CAISALAGGPDTQYF.

This sequence joins TRBV10-3 and TRBJ1-1, with D possibly being TRBD1 (5 bases). The CDR3 has 15 amino acids. Germline-derived CDR1 and CDR2 are ENHRY and SYGVKD. V was cut by 2 bases and J by 0 bases, with 10 bases left in between. CDR3 sequence: CAISEGGGMNTEAFF. In DNA form, the CDR3 reads TGTGCCATCAGTGAGGGTGGGGGTATGAACACTGAAGCTTTCTTT.